The T cell receptor beta chain under discussion was sequenced for a study of blood T cell repertoires in COVID-19. Overall study context: The analysed material was cDNA or gDNA that came from T cells, B-cell-depleted T cells, or PBMCs.

Clones were sequenced by immunoSEQ multiplex PCR, and TCRdb holds only the in-frame ones, with some missing. Of around 14,000 clones listed, around 87% are singletons. The V segment lost 1 base and the J segment 7 bases; nucleotides outside the gene matches: 9. This CDR3 is 15 amino acids long. Germline V gene lookup returns CDR1 MGHRA and CDR2 YSYEKL. Sequencing was performed on peripheral blood. This TCR was recovered from a human donor in a cohort sampled during active COVID-19. The J gene is TRBJ2-7, the V gene TRBV4-1; 8 nucleotides line up with TRBD1. CDR3 sequence: CASSQVNTGGDEQYF. The CDR3 DNA is TGCGCCAGCAGCCAAGTGAACACAGGGGGTGATGAGCAGTACTTC.